This is a list of T cell receptor beta chains from one sample in a study of vaccination effects on CD4 cells after COVID-19. Profiling relied on immunoSEQ multiplex PCR, and the TCRdb table lists in-frame clones only, not all of them. The sample carries roughly 27,000 clones, approximately 62% recorded once. The antigens these receptors bind are not known. The sequencing here drew on CD4+ T cells from PBMCs cultured with SARS-CoV-2 spike peptides, taken before COVID-19 vaccination. The source is a human donor who had a prior SARS-CoV-2 infection. Both conserved end residues are part of each CDR3.

v_gene,j_gene,CDR3aa
TRBV10-3,TRBJ1-1,CAISSGDTEAFF
TRBV11-3,TRBJ2-1,CASSSNFNNEQFF
TRBV3-1/TRBV3-2,TRBJ1-1,CASSLAGGTTEAFF
TRBV5-1,TRBJ2-5,CASSLGATVQETQYF
TRBV5-5,TRBJ2-7,CASSRPGTGTYELYF
TRBV3-1/TRBV3-2,TRBJ1-2,CASSQVLYVGYTF
TRBV6-5,TRBJ2-3,CASSTGYRTDTQYF
TRBV7-2,TRBJ1-5,CASRMDSSEPQHF
TRBV18,TRBJ2-7,CASSGYWASSSYEQYF
TRBV19,TRBJ1-1,CASRRQESNTEAFF
TRBV5-4,TRBJ2-6,CASSLGLLSGANVLTF
TRBV27,TRBJ1-4,CASSPSPSTNEKLFF
TRBV13,TRBJ2-1,CASSLGFWDTRSYNEQFF
TRBV4-3,TRBJ2-3,CASSQDRGRTDTQYF
TRBV5-1,TRBJ2-2,CASSEPLGELFF
TRBV9,TRBJ2-7,CASSPGGTDSYEQYF
TRBV2,TRBJ2-3,CASSEAWLETDTQYF
TRBV2,TRBJ1-5,CASSEQSGNQPQHF
TRBV5-8,TRBJ2-1,CASSLGASGGYYNEQFF
TRBV6-2/TRBV6-3,TRBJ2-5,CASSPRVQETQYF
TRBV30,TRBJ2-5,CAWSSDRGRWETQYF
TRBV5-1,TRBJ2-5,CASSLLTGNQETQYF
TRBV14,TRBJ2-3,CASSQDSILWIYTDTQYF
TRBV10-3,TRBJ2-7,CAISPGLAGGGRSYEQYF
TRBV15,TRBJ2-3,CATSRDVLAGTADTQYF
TRBV7-9,TRBJ2-2,CASSLQGHPGELFF
TRBV12-3/TRBV12-4,TRBJ1-2,CASSLRGAKGYTF
TRBV4-2,TRBJ2-1,CASSQDTSGRRYQFF
TRBV12-5,TRBJ2-3,CASGLVDSTDTQYF
TRBV6-2/TRBV6-3,TRBJ2-3,CASSDPPQAEDTQYF
TRBV28,TRBJ1-2,CASSFSGVSYGYTF
TRBV7-2,TRBJ2-1,CASSLAGVSYNEQFF
TRBV19,TRBJ2-1,CASSISAGGPYNEQFF
TRBV27,TRBJ2-3,CASSLSGGGYTQYF
TRBV11-3,TRBJ2-3,CASSLDLSATSTDTQYF
TRBV11-2,TRBJ2-5,CASSLLLQETQYF
TRBV7-9,TRBJ1-3,CASSSDTNSGNTIYF
TRBV15,TRBJ1-3,CATSIRAEGGYSGNTIYF
TRBV7-8,TRBJ2-3,CASSLEGRGDTQYF
TRBV9,TRBJ1-2,CASSVTGSSLYGYTF
TRBV7-9,TRBJ2-5,CASSFIGSGQETQYF
TRBV19,TRBJ2-5,CASSIDLGEETQYF
TRBV5-1,TRBJ1-1,CASSLDAWGTEAFF
TRBV27,TRBJ2-2,CASSLEGLNTGELFF
TRBV5-1,TRBJ2-5,CASSAHPQQETQYF
TRBV6-4,TRBJ1-6,CASSETGTSPLHF
TRBV5-1,TRBJ1-1,CASSPGQNRNTEAFF
TRBV2,TRBJ2-5,CASSGQRETQYF